Below, 30 T cell receptor beta chains from the same sample are listed, as sequenced in a study. TCRdb ran MiXCR on the 5' RACE reads and lists one entry per CDR3 protein. The top ten clones hold 2% to 2.5% of a sample with tens of thousands of distinct CDR3 sequences, roughly 28% of them seen once. Cells sorted as Tregs were CD4+, CD25+ and CD127-/low. The sample taken for sequencing was tumor-infiltrating Tregs sorted from the breast tumor. The receptors stem from a female donor with breast cancer.

The chain carries TRBV21-1 and TRBJ1-4; TRBD1 is the table's D call, not checked against the DNA. TRBV21-1 is an annotated pseudogene. The CDR3 extends over 13 amino acids. The CDR3 protein is CASSTQGAEKLFF. The CDR3 nucleotides read TGTGCCAGCAGCACCCAAGGGGCGGAAAAACTGTTTTTT.

This clonotype was detected ten times or more. The genes are TRBV7-2 and TRBJ2-5; TRBD2 agrees at 13 bases. Germline assignment: CDR1 SGHTA and CDR2 FQGNSA. V dropped 4 bases and J dropped 5; count of bases not matched to a gene: 4. The CDR3 runs to 15 residues. The CDR3 region is CASSSQLAGGETQYF. In DNA, the CDR3 is TGTGCCAGCAGCTCCCAACTAGCGGGAGGGGAGACCCAGTACTTC. The variable domain in full, with the rest retrieved from reference TRBV7-2 and TRBJ2-5, is GAGVSQSPSNKVTEKGKDVELRCDPISGHTALYWYRQSLGQGLEFLIYFQGNSAPDKSGLPSDRFSAERTGGSVSTLTIQRTQQEDSAVYLCASSSQLAGGETQYFGPGTRLLVL.

This clonotype was observed a few times. J is TRBJ2-7 and V is TRBV12-3 or TRBV12-4; D is perhaps TRBD1 or TRBD2 (5 bases each). The length of the CDR3 is 13 residues. V was pared by 6 bases and J by 3 bases, with 12 bases between. The CDR3 reads CASSPTGGYEQYF. The CDR3 nucleotides are TGTGCCAGCAGCCCGACTGGGGGCTACGAGCAGTACTTC.

This clonotype has more than one count but fewer than ten. The gene calls are TRBV5-1 and TRBJ2-1; 15 positions match TRBD2. The germline V gene has CDR1 SGHRS and CDR2 YFSETQ. This CDR3 is 15 amino acids long. The junction had 5 bases not matched to a gene; V was cut back by 0 bases and J by 13 bases. In nucleotides, the CDR3 is TGCGCCAGCAGCTTGGTAGGACTAGCGGGAGGGCCCCAGTTCTTC. It specifies CASSLVGLAGGPQFF.

The table lists this clonotype with a few counts. The genes are TRBV10-3 and TRBJ2-3; the D is unclear. With 5 bases removed from V and 2 bases from J, the gap between germline ends came to 14 bases. This CDR3 is built from 15 residues. Germline V lookup: CDR1 ENHRY, CDR2 SYGVKD. DNA for the CDR3: TGTGCCATCAGTCCCCTGCCAGGACCCACAGATACGCAGTATTTT. Its translation: CAISPLPGPTDTQYF.

The sample holds a few counts of this clonotype. The CDR3 protein is CASSRDENYEQFF. In nucleotides, the CDR3 is TGTGCCAGCAGCCGGGACGAGAACTATGAGCAGTTCTTC. The chain couples TRBV9 to TRBJ2-1; D tentatively fits TRBD1 or TRBD2 (5 bases each). V was cut by 4 bases and J by 8 bases, with 13 bases left in between. This CDR3 contains 13 residues. The germline V gene has CDR1 SGDLS and CDR2 YYNGEE. The full variable domain, completed using reference TRBV9 and TRBJ2-1, is DSGVTQTPKHLITATGQRVTLRCSPRSGDLSVYWYQQSLDQGLQFLIQYYNGEERAKGNILERFSAQQFPDLHSELNLSSLELGDSALYFCASSRDENYEQFFGPGTRLTVL.

In this sample, this clonotype turned up many times. The CDR3 DNA follows: TGCAGCGTTGCGGCGCAGGGGAACACTGAAGCTTTCTTT. This translates into CSVAAQGNTEAFF. This sequence joins TRBV29-1 and TRBJ1-1; tentatively, D is TRBD1 (5 bases). CDR3 length equals 13 residues. Between the trimmed V and J ends, which lost 4 bases and 1 base, there was a span of 10 bases. Germline V gene lookup returns CDR1 SQVTM and CDR2 ANQGSEA.

This clonotype was detected only once. The chain is built from TRBV9 and TRBJ2-1, with 7 bases aligning to TRBD2. CDR1 and CDR2 from the germline V gene are SGDLS and YYNGEE. The CDR3 loop spans 15 amino acids. V shed 4 bases and J 4 bases; nucleotides not matched to a gene: 8. CDR3: CASSPRLANYNEQFF. The CDR3, as DNA: TGTGCCAGCAGCCCCCGACTAGCAAATTACAATGAGCAGTTCTTC.

The chain links TRBV7-2 to TRBJ2-5; 13 nucleotides match TRBD2. The germline V gene has CDR1 SGHTA and CDR2 FQGNSA. Trimming took 8 bases from V and 7 from J; bases not matched to a gene: 13. This CDR3 has 16 amino acids. Here the CDR3 DNA reads TGTGCCAGCGGCTCCCGGACTAGCGGGAGTGAGGGGACCCAGTACTTC. Its translation: CASGSRTSGSEGTQYF.

The table lists this clonotype with a count of one. The junction departs from the called germline gene at one end, perhaps through a read error. The chain links TRBV7-9 to TRBJ2-3, with 8 bases matching TRBD2. The CDR3 sequence is 14 residues long. Germline V lookup: CDR1 SEHNR, CDR2 FQNEAQ (reference sequence). Here the CDR3 DNA reads TGTGCCAGCAGCCCGAGCGGGGGAGGGGATACGCGGTATTTT. This gives the protein CASSPSGGGDTRYF.

This chain links TRBV7-8 with TRBJ1-4; the match to TRBD1 covers 10 bases. This CDR3 is built from 15 residues. Per the germline V gene, CDR1 is SGHVS and CDR2 is FQNEAQ. Trimming at V came to 2 bases and at J to 8 bases, leaving 5 bases not matched to a gene. The CDR3 DNA sequence: TGTGCCAGCAGCTTAAACCCGACAGGGGGCGAAAAACTGTTTTTT. This sequence encodes CASSLNPTGGEKLFF.

This clonotype was detected many times. This sequence joins TRBV7-2 and TRBJ1-1; 7 nucleotides agree with TRBD1. The CDR3 has 16 amino acids. V gave up 5 bases and J gave up 0 bases; unmatched junction bases: 9. The germline CDR1 and CDR2 sequences are SGHTA and FQGNSA. The CDR3 nucleotides read TGTGCCAGCAGCCCCCGGACAGGAGCCGTGAACACTGAAGCTTTCTTT. It codes for CASSPRTGAVNTEAFF. Filled out from reference TRBV7-2 and TRBJ1-1, the complete variable domain reads GAGVSQSPSNKVTEKGKDVELRCDPISGHTALYWYRQSLGQGLEFLIYFQGNSAPDKSGLPSDRFSAERTGGSVSTLTIQRTQQEDSAVYLCASSPRTGAVNTEAFFGQGTRLTVV.

The gene calls are TRBV20-1 and TRBJ2-1, with a weak D call TRBD1 (5 bases). Germline lookup yields CDR1 DFQATT and CDR2 SNEGSKA (reference sequence). The CDR3 length is 15 residues. The V gene lost 0 bases and the J gene lost 9 bases, with 18 bases spanning the gap. CDR3 DNA: TGCAGTGCTAGAGAGGCAGGGATATTTGGCGGTGAGCAGTTCTTC. The encoded protein is CSAREAGIFGGEQFF.

The chain combines TRBV29-1 with TRBJ2-6, with D unresolved. Germline V CDR1 and CDR2: SQVTM, ANQGSEA. Trimming took off 6 bases at V and 0 bases at J, with 15 bases between the two ends. The length of the CDR3 is 16 residues. For the CDR3, the DNA is TGCAGCGTGGAAACGGACGGTGACTCTGGGGCCAACGTCCTGACTTTC. This gives the protein CSVETDGDSGANVLTF.

This clonotype was detected a few times. The chain joins TRBV5-1 to TRBJ2-5; TRBD2 matches at 7 bases. Germline V gene data show CDR1 as SGHRS and CDR2 as YFSETQ. V gave up 4 bases and J gave up 5 bases; unmatched junction bases: 5. This CDR3 region has 13 residues. CDR3 in DNA: TGCGCCAGCAGCCGGGGAGGGCCCGAGACCCAGTACTTC. This codes for CASSRGGPETQYF. Full variable domain (remainder filled in from reference TRBV5-1 and TRBJ2-5): KAGVTQTPRYLIKTRGQQVTLSCSPISGHRSVSWYQQTPGQGLQFLFEYFSETQRNKGNFPGRFSGRQFSNSRSEMNVSTLELGDSALYLCASSRGGPETQYFGPGTRLLVL.

This sequence joins TRBV7-8 and TRBJ2-5; D remains ambiguous. Germline V gene data show CDR1 as SGHVS and CDR2 as FQNEAQ. CDR3 length equals 15 residues. V was pared by 3 bases and J by 3 bases, with 14 bases between. The CDR3 DNA sequence: TGTGCCAGCAGCTTTAAAGAAGGGCTAAAAGAGACCCAGTACTTC. It specifies CASSFKEGLKETQYF.

The chain combines TRBV6-5 with TRBJ2-2, with 7 nucleotides matching TRBD2. The junction had 4 bases not matched to a gene; V was cut back by 8 bases and J by 1 base. Germline lookup yields CDR1 MNHEY and CDR2 SVGAGI. This CDR3 contains 14 residues. CDR3 protein: CASRRGGNTGELFF. The CDR3 region has the DNA TGTGCCAGCCGCCGCGGGGGGAACACCGGGGAGCTGTTTTTT.

The rearrangement joins TRBV6-5 to TRBJ2-5, with D tentatively TRBD1 (6 bases). Germline V gene sequence: CDR1 MNHEY, CDR2 SVGAGI. The CDR3 has 15 amino acids. The germline V and J ends were trimmed by 5 bases and 5 bases, with 18 bases remaining between them. CDR3 loop: CASSPTGIGGETQYF. The CDR3 nucleotides read TGTGCCAGCAGTCCCACAGGGATCGGTGGGGAGACCCAGTACTTC.

V and J are TRBV29-1 and TRBJ2-3; D is ambiguous. CDR1 is SQVTM and CDR2 is ANQGSEA in the germline V gene. V dropped 7 bases and J dropped 6 bases, with 11 bases sitting between them. The CDR3 is made up of 11 amino acids. This chain's CDR3 is CSADGFDTQYF. The CDR3 DNA follows: TGCAGCGCCGATGGGTTCGATACGCAGTATTTT.

The chain has TRBV24-1 and TRBJ1-2; TRBD1 matches at 7 bases. The length of the CDR3 is 16 residues. CDR1 is KGHDR and CDR2 is SFDVKD in the germline V gene. Trimming cost V 9 bases and J 2 bases; bases outside gene matches: 14. CDR3 loop: CATPPTGALTNYGYTF. The CDR3 bases are TGTGCCACCCCCCCAACAGGGGCCCTTACAAACTATGGCTACACCTTC.

This clonotype was observed a handful of times. The CDR3 DNA reads as TGTGCCAGCAGTTTAGTGGCAGGGCCCCAGCATTTT. It specifies CASSLVAGPQHF. The gene calls are TRBV12-3 or TRBV12-4 and TRBJ1-5; no firm D call. With 1 base removed from V and 9 bases from J, the gap between germline ends came to 7 bases. This CDR3 is 12 amino acids long.

At least ten counts were recorded for this clonotype. J is TRBJ1-5 and V is TRBV7-2; D is ambiguous. The CDR3 length is 13 residues. Trimming left V 5 bases short and J 2 bases short, with 7 bases between. Per germline, CDR1 SGHTA and CDR2 FQGNSA. The CDR3 loop reads CASSRQGNQPQHF. The CDR3 DNA follows: TGTGCCAGCAGCCGGCAGGGCAATCAGCCCCAGCATTTT.

This clonotype was seen ten or more times. The genes are TRBV4-1 and TRBJ1-2; 7 bases align to TRBD1. The CDR3 extends over 17 amino acids. Trimming took 2 bases from V and 4 from J; bases not matched to a gene: 13. Germline values: CDR1 MGHRA, CDR2 YSYEKL. The CDR3 DNA sequence: TGCGCCAGCAGCCAACCGACGACAGGGAAAAGATCCTATGGCTACACCTTC. Amino acid sequence: CASSQPTTGKRSYGYTF.

Remarks on this clonotype: At one end, the junction sequence differs from germline, possibly due to a read error. The chain is built from TRBV20-1 and TRBJ2-1; TRBD2 matches 10 bases. Looked up from germline, CDR1 is DFQATT and CDR2 is SNEGSKA (reference sequence). The CDR3 is 15 residues long. The CDR3 nucleotides read TGCAGTGCAAGATATAAAGCGGGAGGGTACAATAAGCAGTTCTTC. Protein product: CSARYKAGGYNKQFF.

Worth noting for this clonotype: A much bigger clone sits one base away, suggesting this may be a read error. A read error is likely, as this CDR3 ends without the conserved phenylalanine or tryptophan. The chain joins TRBV5-1 to TRBJ2-7; D remains ambiguous. V dropped 4 bases and J dropped 2 bases, with 10 bases sitting between them. The CDR3 extends over 13 amino acids. Germline V CDR1 and CDR2: SGHRS, YFSETQ. CDR3 loop: CASSQEGPYEQYL. CDR3 in DNA: TGCGCCAGCAGCCAGGAAGGGCCCTACGAGCAGTACCTC.

By proportion, this clonotype is medium-sized. This chain links TRBV6-1 with TRBJ1-5, with D possibly being TRBD1 (5 bases). The CDR3 is 16 amino acids. In germline, CDR1 is MNHNS, CDR2 SASEGT. V was clipped by 5 bases and J by 2 bases, with 16 bases between them. The DNA for the CDR3 is TGTGCCAGCAGTCCACAGGCGCACCTTGGCAATCAGCCCCAGCATTTT. It yields the protein CASSPQAHLGNQPQHF.

This clonotype was counted between two and nine times. One end of the junction varies from germline; a read error may be responsible. The chain employs TRBV9 and TRBJ2-7, with a possible D match to TRBD2 (7 bases). The CDR3 has 16 residues. Germline CDR1 reads SGDLS; CDR2 reads YYNGEE. This chain's CDR3 is CASGVGWGGAGYEQYF. Written as DNA, the CDR3 is TGTGCCAGCGGCGTAGGTTGGGGGGGCGCCGGATACGAGCAGTACTTC.

The rearrangement joins TRBV27 to TRBJ1-2; no clear D gene. Germline V gives CDR1 MNHEY, CDR2 SMNVEV (reference sequence). V lost 8 bases and J lost 5, with 21 bases in between. The CDR3 spans 15 residues. CDR3 bases: TGTGCCAGCCCCCCCGGGGTCCCTACTTATTATGGCTACACCTTC. Residues: CASPPGVPTYYGYTF.

This CDR3 is CASSRGGGYNEQFF. In DNA, the CDR3 is TGTGCCAGCAGTCGGGGCGGCGGTTACAATGAGCAGTTCTTC. The chain uses TRBV6-1 and TRBJ2-1, with D possibly being TRBD1 or TRBD2 (5 bases each). V was shortened by 5 bases and J by 4 bases, with 12 bases between the two germline ends. The CDR3 length is 14 residues. Germline-derived CDR1 and CDR2 are MNHNS and SASEGT.

The rearrangement links TRBV6-6 to TRBJ2-5; 10 positions match TRBD2. The germline gives CDR1 MNHNY, CDR2 SVGAGI (reference sequence). This CDR3 spans 14 amino acids. The V gene end was trimmed by 6 bases and the J gene end by 4 bases; junction bases not matched to a gene: 5. CDR3 DNA: TGTGCCAGCAGGCTACTAGCGGGAACAGAGACCCAGTACTTC. Residues: CASRLLAGTETQYF.